This T cell receptor beta chain emerged from a study of cytomegalovirus exposure and HLA in healthy donors. V was trimmed by 2 bases and J by 4 bases, leaving 7 bases between them. This CDR3 has 13 residues. Germline V gene sequence: CDR1 KGHSH, CDR2 LQKENI. Primers included in the PCR were 60 Vbeta and 13 Jbeta primers. Using immunoSEQ multiplex PCR, the repertoire was profiled, and TCRdb retains in-frame clones only, with some absent. Its listing shows 55,000 to 85,000 clones. This receptor was taken from a woman in her 30s in good health and CMV-seronegative. The source material was PBMCs. The genes are TRBV18 and TRBJ2-3; no clear D gene. The CDR3 protein is CASSPNESDTQYF. The DNA of the CDR3 is TGTGCCAGCTCACCAAACGAGTCAGATACGCAGTATTTT.